This TCR beta chain was sequenced for a study of vaccination and CD4 T cells after COVID-19. Study background: Cellular stimulation was performed using overlapping spike peptides derived from SARS-CoV-2, HCoV-NL63, HCoV-OC43 and HCoV-229E.

Treatment here: roughly 10-day PBMC culture with coronavirus spike peptide pools or control peptides (ViraFEST assay). Gathering of the CD4+ T cells, from the unexposed donor, took place before the COVID-19 pandemic (2011-2018). Each well received 2.1 million or so PBMCs, cultured with about 9.1 IU/ml IL-2 and approximately 10 ug/ml peptide pools. V was clipped by 3 bases and J by 5 bases, with 19 bases between them. This CDR3 has 16 residues. Germline V gene lookup returns CDR1 SEHNR and CDR2 FQNEAQ (reference sequence). Sequencing of DNA taken from cultured CD4+ T cells relied on the Oncomine TCR Beta short-read assay. Cultured CD4+ T cells yielded the extracted genomic DNA. TCRdb processed the PCR reads anew with MiXCR; each CDR3 protein has one entry. The data contain roughly 9,100 distinct CDR3 sequences, about 35% of them singletons. For this clonotype: Its target is not known.

The V call is TRBV7-9, the J call TRBJ1-1; D gene unclear. Sequenced material: CD4+ T cells from blood, cultured in vitro. This sequence originates from a human donor in good health. This CDR3 reads CASSLTRSAGTTEAFF. The CDR3 DNA reads as TGTGCCAGCAGCTTGACTCGAAGCGCGGGTACGACTGAAGCTTTCTTT.